Presented here are 29 T cell receptor beta chains from one specimen sequenced in a study of blood T cell repertoires in COVID-19. Assay used: immunoSEQ multiplex PCR; TCRdb lists only in-frame clones, some missing. In the table there are roughly 90,000 clones, approximately 89% of which are singletons. Sequenced sample: peripheral blood. These receptors were collected from an elderly woman with active COVID-19.

V usage is TRBV18 and J usage is TRBJ2-2, with 9 bases matching TRBD1. The junction had 9 bases not matched to a gene; V was cut back by 1 base and J by 6 bases. Germline CDR1 reads KGHSH; CDR2 reads LQKENI. The CDR3 runs to 17 residues. CDR3 DNA: TGTGCCAGCTCACCACGTCTAACAGGGGGCCGTTCCGGGGAGCTGTTTTTT. Its protein is CASSPRLTGGRSGELFF.

CDR3 sequence (DNA): TGTGCCAGCAGCCCGACAGAAGATGTTTCACCCCTCCACTTT. Translating gives CASSPTEDVSPLHF. The V gene is TRBV4-2, the J gene TRBJ1-6; D may be TRBD1 (5 bases). V was cut by 4 bases and J by 9 bases, with 13 bases left in between. This CDR3 region has 14 residues. Germline loops: CDR1 LGHNA, CDR2 YNFKEQ.

The chain employs TRBV18 and TRBJ2-5; D gene uncertain. V lost 1 base and J 0 bases, leaving 9 bases between the germline ends. The CDR3 totals 15 residues. CDR1 KGHSH and CDR2 LQKENI come from the germline V gene. This chain's CDR3 is CASSPRGTDQETQYF. CDR3 in DNA: TGTGCCAGCTCACCACGTGGCACAGACCAAGAGACCCAGTACTTC.

The CDR3 region is CASSYSGRVDTGELFF. The CDR3 DNA sequence: TGTGCCAGCAGTTACTCGGGCAGGGTCGACACCGGGGAGCTGTTTTTT. The J gene is TRBJ2-2, the V gene TRBV6-6, with a possible D match to TRBD1 (5 bases). The V gene's germline CDR1 is MNHNY and CDR2 SVGAGI (reference sequence). The CDR3 has 16 residues. The V end was cut by 0 bases, the J end by 3 bases, with 11 bases between.

This sequence joins TRBV7-2 and TRBJ2-1; weak D call: TRBD2 (6 bases). Trimming cost V 3 bases and J 4 bases, with 10 bases left between them. Germline V gene sequence: CDR1 SGHTA, CDR2 FQGNSA. CDR3 length equals 14 residues. In DNA, the CDR3 is TGTGCCAGCAGCTTGACGGCGGGGTACAATGAGCAGTTCTTC. It encodes CASSLTAGYNEQFF.

This rearrangement joins TRBV28 to TRBJ2-1; TRBD1 aligns across 7 bases. Trimming at V came to 4 bases and at J to 15 bases, leaving 12 bases not matched to a gene. Germline values: CDR1 MDHEN, CDR2 SYDVKM. The CDR3 spans 13 residues. As DNA, the CDR3 is TGTGCCAGCAGTTCCCTAGACTCCACAGGGGCGTTCTTC. This codes for CASSSLDSTGAFF. Variable domain in full (rest from reference TRBV28 and TRBJ2-1): DVKVTQSSRYLVKRTGEKVFLECVQDMDHENMFWYRQDPGLGLRLIYFSYDVKMKEKGDIPEGYSVSREKKERFSLILESASTNQTSMYLCASSSLDSTGAFFGPGTRLTVL.

This clone has a single count. V usage is TRBV5-1 and J usage is TRBJ2-7; 10 bases are shared with TRBD1. This CDR3 has 15 amino acids. V lost 1 base, J lost 3 bases, and 4 bases stayed unmatched. Germline V lookup: CDR1 SGHRS, CDR2 YFSETQ. The CDR3 sequence is CASSLRTGGDYEQYF. CDR3 DNA: TGCGCCAGCAGCTTGAGGACAGGGGGGGACTACGAGCAGTACTTC. The whole variable domain, remainder taken from reference TRBV5-1 and TRBJ2-7, is KAGVTQTPRYLIKTRGQQVTLSCSPISGHRSVSWYQQTPGQGLQFLFEYFSETQRNKGNFPGRFSGRQFSNSRSEMNVSTLELGDSALYLCASSLRTGGDYEQYFGPGTRLTVT.

This chain links TRBV5-1 with TRBJ2-3; D not certain. The V end was cut by 3 bases, the J end by 2 bases, with 4 bases between. Germline assignment: CDR1 SGHRS and CDR2 YFSETQ. The CDR3 is 12 amino acids. CDR3 coding DNA: TGCGCCAGCAGCTCTTCCACAGATACGCAGTATTTT. Its translation: CASSSSTDTQYF.

V and J are TRBV2 and TRBJ2-3; 8 bases map to TRBD2. Germline loops: CDR1 SNHLY, CDR2 FYNNEI. V lost 3 bases and J lost 3; bases outside the gene matches: 2. The length of the CDR3 is 14 residues. The CDR3 bases are TGTGCCAGCAGTGACGGGAGGGGTACAGATACGCAGTATTTT. Translating it yields CASSDGRGTDTQYF. The entire variable domain, with the rest obtained from reference TRBV2 and TRBJ2-3, is as follows: EPEVTQTPSHQVTQMGQEVILRCVPISNHLYFYWYRQILGQKVEFLVSFYNNEISEKSEIFDDQFSVERPDGSNFTLKIRSTKLEDSAMYFCASSDGRGTDTQYFGPGTRLTVL.

V is TRBV7-9 and J is TRBJ2-7, with 10 positions matching TRBD1. There are 16 residues in the CDR3. Losses at the gene ends were 4 bases for V and 3 bases for J; bases not matched to a gene: 9. Germline loops: CDR1 SEHNR, CDR2 FQNEAQ (reference sequence). CDR3 nucleotide sequence: TGTGCCAGCAGCTCCGGGGTGGGACAGGGGATCTACGAGCAGTACTTC. Protein sequence: CASSSGVGQGIYEQYF.

This chain connects TRBV19 to TRBJ1-5, with 9 bases lining up with TRBD1. The CDR3 consists of 15 residues. With 6 bases clipped from V and 1 base from J, the junction kept 4 bases outside the gene matches. CDR1 and CDR2 (germline): LNHDA, SQIVND (reference sequence). The CDR3 here is CASSRTGASNQPQHF. The CDR3, as DNA: TGTGCCAGTAGCCGGACAGGGGCGAGCAATCAGCCCCAGCATTTT.

The chain is built from TRBV30 and TRBJ2-5; a possible D gene is TRBD2 (5 bases). Trimming cost V 2 bases and J 4 bases, with 8 bases left between them. CDR3 length: 12 amino acids. Germline CDR1 reads GTSNPN; CDR2 reads SVGIG (reference sequence). In DNA, the CDR3 is TGTGCCTGGAGTACGGGGAGAGAGACCCAGTACTTC. Protein product: CAWSTGRETQYF.

The chain has TRBV5-6 and TRBJ2-1; possibly TRBD1 for D (5 bases). This CDR3 is built from 15 residues. Trimming stripped 7 bases from V and 1 base from J, with 15 bases between. From germline, CDR1 is SGHDT and CDR2 YYEEEE. The CDR3 loop is CASHPTGNSYNEQFF. CDR3 DNA sequence: TGTGCCAGCCACCCCACAGGAAATTCCTACAATGAGCAGTTCTTC.

The V gene is TRBV5-8, the J gene TRBJ1-1; weak D call: TRBD1 (6 bases). CDR1 is SGHTS, CDR2 YDEGEE, per germline. This CDR3 is 19 amino acids long. Trimming stripped 0 bases from V and 0 bases from J, with 21 bases between. The CDR3 protein is CASSLAAGARISLNTEAFF. The CDR3 DNA follows: TGTGCCAGCAGCTTGGCCGCGGGGGCCAGGATTAGTTTGAACACTGAAGCTTTCTTT.

The CDR3 protein is CATCPGLGYNEQFF. The CDR3 nucleotides read TGTGCCACTTGTCCGGGACTAGGTTACAATGAGCAGTTCTTC. The chain couples TRBV10-3 to TRBJ2-1, with 8 bases fitting TRBD2. The V and J ends lost 10 bases and 4 bases, in that order; junction bases with no gene match: 9. Germline CDR1 reads ENHRY; CDR2 reads SYGVKD. The CDR3 extends over 14 amino acids.

The J gene is TRBJ2-7, the V gene TRBV10-3, with D maybe TRBD2 (5 bases). V shed 0 bases and J shed 9 bases, with 9 bases lying between them. Looked up from germline, CDR1 is ENHRY and CDR2 is SYGVKD. CDR3 length: 12 amino acids. The DNA for the CDR3 is TGTGCCATCAGTGAGTCTGGGAGCGGGCAGTACTTC. Its protein is CAISESGSGQYF.

The gene calls are TRBV3-1 (or the pseudogene TRBV3-2) and TRBJ2-1; 13 positions agree with TRBD2. CDR3 length: 16 amino acids. V was clipped by 5 bases and J by 3 bases; unmatched bases: 4. Germline lookup yields CDR1 LGHDT and CDR2 YNNKEL (reference sequence). CDR3 sequence reads: CASSWGLAGLYNEQFF. CDR3 bases: TGTGCCAGCAGCTGGGGACTAGCGGGACTCTACAATGAGCAGTTCTTC.

This clone was picked up a small number of times. The same CDR3 is also encoded by other DNA sequences in this sample. The CDR3 nucleotides are TGTGCCAGCAGCGCGGGACTGCCCTACGAGCAGTACTTC. It translates to CASSAGLPYEQYF. V and J are TRBV9 and TRBJ2-7, with D maybe TRBD2 (6 bases). Germline V CDR1 and CDR2: SGDLS, YYNGEE. Trimming shortened V by 3 bases and J by 2 bases, and 9 bases separated the two germline ends. CDR3 size: 13 residues.

The chain couples TRBV28 to TRBJ1-1, with D hard to call. CDR1 and CDR2 from the germline V gene are MDHEN and SYDVKM. This CDR3 has 11 amino acids. V dropped 8 bases and J dropped 11 bases, with 15 bases sitting between them. The CDR3 region is CASGRASRAFF. Written as DNA, the CDR3 is TGTGCCAGCGGGAGGGCCTCGAGGGCTTTCTTT.

The rearrangement uses TRBV28 and TRBJ2-7; 10 bases agree with TRBD2. This CDR3 has 14 residues. Germline CDR1 MDHEN, CDR2 SYDVKM. The J segment lost 3 bases and the V segment lost 6 bases, leaving 5 bases of the junction unmatched. The DNA for the CDR3 is TGTGCCAGCAGGCCTAGCGGGAGCTTCTACGAGCAGTACTTC. Translated: CASRPSGSFYEQYF.

This chain uses TRBV12-2 with TRBJ2-1; whether TRBD2, the table's D call, matches the DNA was not checked. TRBV12-2 counts as a pseudogene. CDR3 size: 15 residues. DNA for the CDR3: TGTGCAAGTCGCTTAAGGCGGGAGGGGCCCCATGAGCAGTTCTTC. Translation: CASRLRREGPHEQFF.

The chain has TRBV6-5 and TRBJ2-5, with D possibly being TRBD1 (5 bases). The CDR3 length is 15 residues. CDR1 MNHEY and CDR2 SVGAGI come from the germline V gene. Trimming left V 4 bases short and J 1 base short, with 13 bases between. CDR3 loop: CASSFGRGIQETQYF. CDR3 DNA sequence: TGTGCCAGCAGTTTCGGTAGGGGCATCCAAGAGACCCAGTACTTC.

The chain couples TRBV10-3 to TRBJ1-1; TRBD1 is a possible D gene (6 bases). The CDR3 totals 14 residues. Between the trimmed V and J ends, which lost 1 base and 3 bases, there was a span of 9 bases. Germline-derived CDR1 and CDR2 are ENHRY and SYGVKD. The CDR3 here is CAISEWGPDTEAFF. In DNA form, the CDR3 reads TGTGCCATCAGTGAGTGGGGGCCCGACACTGAAGCTTTCTTT.

The chain joins TRBV7-2 to TRBJ2-2; TRBD2 matches 12 bases. The germline gives CDR1 SGHTA, CDR2 FQGNSA. This CDR3 contains 18 residues. V was pared by 4 bases and J by 6 bases, with 12 bases of the junction left unmatched. The CDR3 protein is CASSSRLAGDFFAGELFF. The CDR3, as DNA: TGTGCCAGCAGCTCAAGACTAGCGGGAGATTTTTTCGCCGGGGAGCTGTTTTTT.

CDR3 bases: TGTGCCAGCAGGAAGGGACAGGGTAGGGCGAGGTTGAATTCACCCCTCCACTTT. It yields the protein CASRKGQGRARLNSPLHF. This chain links TRBV3-1 (or the pseudogene TRBV3-2) with TRBJ1-6; 9 bases are a match to TRBD1. Germline V gene sequence: CDR1 LGHDT, CDR2 YNNKEL (reference sequence). The CDR3 spans 18 residues. V shed 6 bases and J 7 bases; nucleotides not matched to a gene: 16.

V is TRBV11-1 and J is TRBJ2-7; 7 positions agree with TRBD2. The V gene's germline CDR1 is SGHAT and CDR2 FQDESV (reference sequence). The ends lost 1 base at V and 2 bases at J; junction bases unmatched: 5. CDR3 length: 15 amino acids. The CDR3 coding sequence is TGTGCCAGCAGCTTAGTCCCCGGGAGGACCTACGAGCAGTACTTC. This gives the protein CASSLVPGRTYEQYF.

The gene calls are TRBV30 and TRBJ2-3; TRBD1 aligns across 9 bases. CDR1 and CDR2 (germline): GTSNPN, SVGIG (reference sequence). V trimming: 0 bases; J trimming: 4 bases; junction bases outside the gene matches: 5. The CDR3 contains 15 residues. The DNA of the CDR3 is TGTGCCTGGAGTGTCACAGGGGGCTTATCAGATACGCAGTATTTT. Its translation is CAWSVTGGLSDTQYF. Looking up the rest from reference TRBV30 and TRBJ2-3 gives the full variable domain: SQTIHQWPATLVQPVGSPLSLECTVEGTSNPNLYWYRQAAGRGLQLLFYSVGIGQISSEVPQNLSASRPQDRQFILSSKKLLLSDSGFYLCAWSVTGGLSDTQYFGPGTRLTVL.

The chain joins TRBV19 to TRBJ1-2; TRBD1 might be the D (6 bases). This CDR3 is built from 15 residues. Per germline, CDR1 LNHDA and CDR2 SQIVND (reference sequence). Trimming removed 9 bases at V and 5 bases at J, with 22 bases between. CDR3: CASLSDRTDYYGYTF. In DNA form, the CDR3 reads TGTGCCAGCCTCTCTGACAGGACGGATTATTATGGCTACACCTTC.

This clone was detected once. The rearrangement joins TRBV28 to TRBJ2-1, with TRBD2 matching over 8 bases. This CDR3 comprises 17 residues. After removal of 10 bases from V and 1 base from J, the junction contained 15 bases not matched to a gene. Looked up from germline, CDR1 is MDHEN and CDR2 is SYDVKM. The CDR3 DNA is TGTGCCAACCACGGGGTCCGTGCGGGAGGTTCCTACAATGAGCAGTTCTTC. This gives the protein CANHGVRAGGSYNEQFF.